A single TCR beta chain is shown here with its context. The junction had 15 bases not matched to a gene; V was cut back by 10 bases and J by 4 bases. The germline V gene has CDR1 SEHNR and CDR2 FQNEAQ (reference sequence). The CDR3 length is 15 residues. This sample stems from a study of shared clonotypes between healthy human individuals. Method: immunoSEQ multiplex PCR; TCRdb's copy keeps in-frame clones and lacks some. The sample comprises fewer than 1.6 million clones, roughly 98.5% of which are singletons, and roughly 0.36% rests with the top ten. The V gene is TRBV7-9, the J gene TRBJ1-2; 7 positions agree with TRBD1. This TCR was recovered from a man aged 25 to 40 in good health. Source material: naive CD4+ T cells sorted from blood. Subset given: CD45RA+ positively selected. The CDR3 DNA sequence: TGTGCCACCTCCCCCCCCGGGACAGATTCCTATGGCTACACCTTC. Translated, it gives CATSPPGTDSYGYTF.